These 29 T cell receptor beta chains share one sample of origin, sequenced in a study of response to subunit inactivated influenza vaccine. TCRdb re-analysed the RT-PCR reads in MiXCR, keeping a single row per CDR3 protein. Here the sample spans about 700,000 distinct CDR3 sequences, approximately 15% being singletons. Source: PBMCs from blood, taken approximately 15 days before vaccination. These receptor sequences come from a middle-aged man who received an inactivated influenza vaccine.

This clonotype turned up a few times. This chain joins TRBV4-2 and TRBJ2-7, with 10 nucleotides matching TRBD1. Looked up from germline, CDR1 is LGHNA and CDR2 is YNFKEQ. J lost 5 bases, V lost 0 bases, and 7 bases had no gene match. The CDR3 contains 16 residues. CDR3 region: CASSQDSGTGVDEQYF. The CDR3 DNA is TGTGCCAGCAGCCAAGATTCGGGGACAGGGGTTGACGAGCAGTACTTC.

This clonotype was detected only a few times. The rearrangement joins TRBV20-1 to TRBJ2-3; TRBD2 matches at 11 bases. V lost 3 bases and J lost 9; bases outside the gene matches: 5. CDR3 length equals 13 residues. Looked up from germline, CDR1 is DFQATT and CDR2 is SNEGSKA (reference sequence). Here the CDR3 reads CSASSGRGPTQYF. The CDR3 nucleotides read TGCAGTGCTAGTAGCGGGAGGGGTCCGACGCAGTATTTT.

This clonotype was observed many times. The chain uses TRBV3-1 and TRBJ2-5; no firm D call. The V and J ends lost 1 base and 1 base respectively, with 7 bases between them. Germline V gene lookup returns CDR1 LGHDT and CDR2 YNNKEL (reference sequence). The CDR3 contains 14 residues. DNA of the CDR3: TGTGCCAGCAGCCAAGTGGTAGGCCAAGAGACCCAGTACTTC. This translates into CASSQVVGQETQYF.

This clonotype occurred a few times. V gene TRBV7-9 combines with J gene TRBJ1-2; no definite D call. The CDR3 has 12 residues. V was cut by 5 bases and J by 8 bases, with 12 bases left in between. Germline CDR1 reads SEHNR; CDR2 reads FQNEAQ (reference sequence). The CDR3 DNA sequence: TGTGCCAGCAGCACCAGATCCGGGGGCTACACCTTC. This codes for CASSTRSGGYTF. The full variable domain, its missing parts supplied by reference TRBV7-9 and TRBJ1-2, is DTGVSQNPRHKITKRGQNVTFRCDPISEHNRLYWYRQTLGQGPEFLTYFQNEAQLEKSRLLSDRFSAERPKGSFSTLEIQRTEQGDSAMYLCASSTRSGGYTFGSGTRLTVV.

V and J are TRBV6-1 and TRBJ2-7; either TRBD1 or TRBD2 may fit D (7 bases each). Germline CDR1 MNHNS, CDR2 SASEGT. There are 14 residues in the CDR3. The V end lost 11 bases, the J end lost 0 bases, and 17 bases lay between the germline ends. The CDR3 nucleotides are TGTGCCTCCAGGGGGGGCCTCGGCTCCTACGAGCAGTACTTC. Translating gives CASRGGLGSYEQYF.

This chain joins TRBV20-1 and TRBJ2-7; tentatively, D is TRBD1 (5 bases). V lost 4 bases to trimming and J lost 2 bases, with 9 bases between them. Germline lookup yields CDR1 DFQATT and CDR2 SNEGSKA (reference sequence). This CDR3 has 12 amino acids. CDR3 protein: CSANAGPYEQYF. The CDR3 DNA follows: TGCAGTGCTAACGCAGGGCCCTACGAGCAGTACTTC.

The chain uses TRBV7-9 and TRBJ2-7; no reliable D call. The CDR3 runs 11 residues. Trimming removed 6 bases from V and 4 bases from J, with 7 bases in between. CDR1 is SEHNR and CDR2 is FQNEAQ in the germline V gene (reference sequence). CDR3 DNA: TGTGCCAGCAGTTCGCAGTACGAGCAGTACTTC. It codes for CASSSQYEQYF.

This clonotype was counted only a few times. The chain carries TRBV24-1 and TRBJ2-7, with 11 bases aligning to TRBD1. The V gene end was trimmed by 5 bases and the J gene end by 0 bases; junction bases not matched to a gene: 2. The CDR3 is 15 amino acids. Germline CDR1 and CDR2: KGHDR and SFDVKD. The CDR3 nucleotides read TGTGCCACCAGTGCCGGGACAGGGGGCTCCTACGAGCAGTACTTC. Translation gives CATSAGTGGSYEQYF.

This rearrangement joins TRBV7-2 to TRBJ1-4; TRBD1 matches at 7 bases. Looked up from germline, CDR1 is SGHTA and CDR2 is FQGNSA. The CDR3 totals 15 residues. V shed 4 bases, J shed 8 bases, and the junction held 10 bases outside the gene matches. CDR3: CASSSMTGLGEKLFF. The CDR3 coding sequence is TGTGCCAGCAGCTCCATGACAGGGCTCGGGGAAAAACTGTTTTTT.

This clonotype has only one observation. At one end the junction does not follow the germline gene, possibly because of a read error. The rearrangement links TRBV18 to TRBJ2-2, with D maybe TRBD2 (6 bases). The CDR3 spans 15 residues. From germline, CDR1 is KGHSH and CDR2 LQKENI. Here the CDR3 reads CAISPRRGDTGELFF. CDR3 nucleotide sequence: TGTGCCATCTCACCACGGAGGGGTGACACCGGGGAGCTGTTTTTT.

This clonotype was seen more than once but under ten times. V usage is TRBV20-1 and J usage is TRBJ2-7, with 10 bases lining up with TRBD2. The CDR3 consists of 17 residues. Germline CDR1 is DFQATT and CDR2 is SNEGSKA (reference sequence). V dropped 0 bases and J dropped 2; count of bases not matched to a gene: 10. CDR3 sequence reads: CSAREILAGPKPYEQYF. Written as DNA, the CDR3 is TGCAGTGCTAGAGAAATACTAGCGGGACCAAAACCCTACGAGCAGTACTTC.

The chain employs TRBV4-3 and TRBJ2-5, with D maybe TRBD1 (6 bases). V was shortened by 0 bases and J by 3 bases, with 11 bases between the two germline ends. Per germline, CDR1 LGHNA and CDR2 YSLEER. The CDR3 runs to 15 residues. CDR3 protein: CASSQDVTGKETQYF. CDR3 coding DNA: TGCGCCAGCAGCCAAGATGTTACAGGGAAAGAGACCCAGTACTTC.

This clonotype appeared many times. This rearrangement joins TRBV6-1 to TRBJ1-6, with TRBD1 matching 9 bases. The CDR3 loop spans 18 amino acids. Trimming cost V 6 bases and J 6 bases; bases outside gene matches: 15. Germline values: CDR1 MNHNS, CDR2 SASEGT. In DNA, the CDR3 is TGTGCCAGCAGAAGCCGAGGACAGGGGCTCGGCTTTAATTCACCCCTCCACTTT. As protein: CASRSRGQGLGFNSPLHF.

J is TRBJ2-2 and V is TRBV19; D is ambiguous. CDR3 length: 15 residues. V lost 2 bases to trimming and J lost 0 bases, with 7 bases between them. CDR1 and CDR2 (germline): LNHDA, SQIVND (reference sequence). Here the CDR3 reads CASSIRHANTGELFF. In DNA, the CDR3 is TGTGCCAGTAGTATACGGCATGCGAACACCGGGGAGCTGTTTTTT. Complete variable domain (other parts from reference TRBV19 and TRBJ2-2): DGGITQSPKYLFRKEGQNVTLSCEQNLNHDAMYWYRQDPGQGLRLIYYSQIVNDFQKGDIAEGYSVSREKKESFPLTVTSAQKNPTAFYLCASSIRHANTGELFFGEGSRLTVL.

This clonotype was seen a few times. This chain joins TRBV6-1 and TRBJ1-1; possible D gene TRBD1, 5 bases. The ends were cut back, 6 bases at V and 4 bases at J, with 18 bases in the middle. This CDR3 spans 15 amino acids. Germline CDR1 reads MNHNS; CDR2 reads SASEGT. CDR3 sequence: CASSQRMGTGTEAFF. The DNA for the CDR3 is TGTGCCAGCAGCCAGCGGATGGGGACGGGCACTGAAGCTTTCTTT.

This clonotype was seen ten or more times. The J gene is TRBJ2-3, the V gene TRBV27; perhaps TRBD2 as D (6 bases). The germline V gene encodes CDR1 MNHEY and CDR2 SMNVEV (reference sequence). V was cut by 4 bases and J by 3 bases, with 14 bases left in between. The CDR3 has 15 amino acids. The CDR3 loop is CASSSPVGSTDTQYF. As DNA, the CDR3 is TGTGCCAGCAGTTCCCCTGTCGGGAGTACAGATACGCAGTATTTT.

The genes are TRBV4-3 and TRBJ1-6; 8 positions match TRBD1. Germline V lookup: CDR1 LGHNA, CDR2 YSLEER. V shed 1 base, J shed 9 bases, and the junction held 8 bases outside the gene matches. The CDR3 is 16 amino acids. CDR3 in amino acids: CASSQVTTGVSSPLHF. Written as DNA, the CDR3 is TGCGCCAGCAGCCAAGTGACGACAGGGGTGAGTTCACCCCTCCACTTT.

The chain joins TRBV15 to TRBJ2-7; D could derive from TRBD1 or TRBD2 (5 bases each). The CDR3 runs to 15 residues. Trimming removed 5 bases at V and 2 bases at J, with 16 bases between. Germline V gene lookup returns CDR1 LNHNV and CDR2 YYDKDF (reference sequence). The CDR3: CATSSMTRGPYEQYF. The CDR3 DNA reads as TGTGCCACCAGCTCAATGACCCGGGGCCCCTACGAGCAGTACTTC. Full variable domain (missing parts from reference TRBV15 and TRBJ2-7): DAMVIQNPRYQVTQFGKPVTLSCSQTLNHNVMYWYQQKSSQAPKLLFHYYDKDFNNEADTPDNFQSRRPNTSFCFLDIRSPGLGDTAMYLCATSSMTRGPYEQYFGPGTRLTVT.

This clonotype turned up a few times. The chain links TRBV29-1 to TRBJ2-2; TRBD2 aligns across 12 bases. The CDR3 sequence is 16 residues long. The germline V gene has CDR1 SQVTM and CDR2 ANQGSEA. V lost 6 bases, J lost 5 bases, and 10 bases stayed unmatched. CDR3 protein: CSVGQPSGRGTGELFF. The CDR3 DNA sequence: TGCAGCGTGGGACAGCCTAGCGGGAGGGGGACCGGGGAGCTGTTTTTT.

This clonotype has only a few counts. The chain recombines TRBV29-1 with TRBJ2-7, with no clear D. CDR1 and CDR2 from the germline V gene are SQVTM and ANQGSEA. V lost 7 bases and J 0 bases, leaving 13 bases between the germline ends. The CDR3 extends over 13 amino acids. This chain's CDR3 is CSAISSFSYEQYF. CDR3 bases: TGCAGCGCCATTTCATCATTCTCCTACGAGCAGTACTTC.

This chain uses TRBV5-1 with TRBJ2-3; 7 bases map to TRBD1. Germline V lookup: CDR1 SGHRS, CDR2 YFSETQ. V lost 0 bases and J lost 5; bases outside the gene matches: 3. The CDR3 spans 14 residues. In nucleotides, the CDR3 is TGCGCCAGCAGCTTGGATACAGGGGAAGATACGCAGTATTTT. Translated, it gives CASSLDTGEDTQYF.

The V call is TRBV3-1, the J call TRBJ1-2; 9 positions match TRBD1. Germline CDR1 LGHDT, CDR2 YNNKEL (reference sequence). CDR3 size: 17 residues. Written as DNA, the CDR3 is TGTACCTGCAGTTTCCATGGACAGGGGCACTCTAACTATGGCTACACCTTC. Translation gives CTCSFHGQGHSNYGYTF.

There are a few counts of this clonotype. V is TRBV20-1 and J is TRBJ1-5, with D maybe TRBD1 (5 bases). The V gene lost 2 bases and the J gene lost 0 bases, with 11 bases spanning the gap. Germline CDR1 DFQATT, CDR2 SNEGSKA (reference sequence). The CDR3 has 15 residues. The CDR3 region has the DNA TGCAGTGCTAGACTTCAGGGCCCTAGCAATCAGCCCCAGCATTTT. Protein sequence: CSARLQGPSNQPQHF.

Ten or more counts support this clonotype. The chain joins TRBV29-1 to TRBJ2-5; a possible D gene is TRBD2 (5 bases). V gave up 7 bases and J gave up 3 bases, with 9 bases separating them. The germline CDR1 and CDR2 sequences are SQVTM and ANQGSEA. The CDR3 runs 11 residues. This chain's CDR3 is CSAAGEETQYF. The CDR3 coding sequence is TGCAGCGCTGCCGGGGAAGAGACCCAGTACTTC.

This clonotype was seen more than once but under ten times. The chain joins TRBV10-3 to TRBJ1-2, with D maybe TRBD1 (6 bases). The V end lost 6 bases, the J end lost 7 bases, and 12 bases lay between the germline ends. Germline V lookup: CDR1 ENHRY, CDR2 SYGVKD. The length of the CDR3 is 12 residues. The CDR3 DNA is TGTGCCATCAGCATGGGACATGGTGGCTACACCTTC. Translating it yields CAISMGHGGYTF.

The J gene is TRBJ2-1, the V gene TRBV28, with 7 bases identical to TRBD2. CDR3 length equals 15 residues. V dropped 10 bases and J dropped 1; count of bases not matched to a gene: 10. In germline, CDR1 is MDHEN, CDR2 SYDVKM. CDR3 in amino acids: CAIFSGSGSYNEQFF. DNA for the CDR3: TGTGCCATCTTTAGCGGGTCGGGGTCCTACAATGAGCAGTTCTTC.

V usage is TRBV5-1 and J usage is TRBJ2-3; D might be TRBD1 (5 bases). CDR3 length: 15 amino acids. The germline V gene has CDR1 SGHRS and CDR2 YFSETQ. V lost 0 bases and J 2 bases, leaving 10 bases between the germline ends. The CDR3 DNA reads as TGCGCCAGCAGCTTGGGACAGACCTACACAGATACGCAGTATTTT. Its translation is CASSLGQTYTDTQYF.

This clonotype was counted only a few times. CDR3 in DNA: TGTGCCAGCAGCTTATTATACAGGGGAGAGTCCTATGGCTACACCTTC. This translates into CASSLLYRGESYGYTF. V and J are TRBV7-9 and TRBJ1-2; 7 positions match TRBD1. The CDR3 has 16 residues. V lost 2 bases, J lost 4 bases, and 10 bases stayed unmatched. Germline CDR1 is SEHNR and CDR2 is FQNEAQ (reference sequence).

The V and J genes are TRBV5-1 and TRBJ2-7, with D possibly being TRBD1 (7 bases). Trimming stripped 4 bases from V and 5 bases from J, with 16 bases between. The CDR3 sequence is 14 residues long. Germline V gene lookup returns CDR1 SGHRS and CDR2 YFSETQ. CDR3 residues: CASSRRGPEDEQYF. The CDR3 DNA reads as TGCGCCAGCAGCAGGAGGGGGCCCGAGGACGAGCAGTACTTC.